The 8 T cell receptor beta chains given below trace back to one sample, sequenced in a study of T-cell reconstitution after alpha-beta-depleted transplantation in children. Unique molecular identifiers were incorporated into the prepared TCRbeta library. TCRdb recomputed calls from the PCR reads with MiXCR, one row per CDR3 protein. The profile covers roughly 590,000 distinct CDR3 sequences, with roughly 17% appearing a single time and over 0.95% taken by the ten largest. Source: PBMCs from the stem cell graft donor, taken from the stem cell graft. Receptors originate from a human donor who donated a stem cell graft to a child with acute myeloid leukemia.

In this sample, this clonotype turned up many times. The rearrangement joins TRBV20-1 to TRBJ2-7; D is ambiguous. Germline CDR1 DFQATT, CDR2 SNEGSKA (reference sequence). V shed 1 base and J shed 3 bases, with 10 bases lying between them. The CDR3 is made up of 13 amino acids. CDR3 DNA: TGCAGTGCTAGAGCCCCCCTATACTACGAGCAGTACTTC. It codes for CSARAPLYYEQYF.

This clonotype was counted between two and nine times. The chain uses TRBV5-1 and TRBJ1-1; D might be TRBD1 (6 bases). This CDR3 is built from 14 residues. Trimming stripped 1 base from V and 6 bases from J, with 13 bases between. Germline V gives CDR1 SGHRS, CDR2 YFSETQ. The CDR3 spells CASSLSGVSAEAFF. The CDR3 coding sequence is TGCGCCAGCAGCTTGTCAGGGGTTAGTGCTGAAGCTTTCTTT.

The chain links TRBV5-1 to TRBJ1-2; D is uncertain. There are 16 residues in the CDR3. Germline V lookup: CDR1 SGHRS, CDR2 YFSETQ. Deletions cut 0 bases from V and 4 bases from J, with 16 bases between. The CDR3 DNA reads TGCGCCAGCAGCTTGGAGGCCCCGGGTGCGGGCTATGGCTACACCTTC. Encoded protein: CASSLEAPGAGYGYTF.

This clonotype has a count of ten or more. This chain uses TRBV20-1 with TRBJ2-7; 13 nucleotides line up with TRBD2. Germline CDR1 is DFQATT and CDR2 is SNEGSKA (reference sequence). The CDR3 has 13 residues. The V and J ends lost 2 bases and 12 bases, in that order; junction bases with no gene match: 7. CDR3 loop: CSARTLAGGPSYF. CDR3 bases: TGCAGTGCTAGAACACTAGCGGGGGGGCCGTCGTACTTC.

The chain couples TRBV2 to TRBJ2-3; the D gene could be TRBD1 or TRBD2 (5 bases each). The CDR3 contains 14 residues. CDR1 and CDR2 from the germline V gene are SNHLY and FYNNEI. V gave up 11 bases and J gave up 1 base, with 16 bases separating them. The CDR3 coding sequence is TGTGCCGGGGCGGGCGTTTCGGGCACAGATACGCAGTATTTT. Its protein product is CAGAGVSGTDTQYF.

This clonotype was counted ten times or more. This rearrangement joins TRBV6-5 to TRBJ1-5; D is unresolved. Trimming cost V 6 bases and J 6 bases, with 12 bases left between them. There are 13 residues in the CDR3. Germline assignment: CDR1 MNHEY and CDR2 SVGAGI. The CDR3 DNA sequence: TGTGCCAGCAGATCAGGAGGAGGTCAGCCCCAGCATTTT. Its protein product is CASRSGGGQPQHF.

The CDR3: CASSQDQSNTEAFF. The CDR3 DNA reads TGCGCCAGCAGCCAAGATCAATCCAACACTGAAGCTTTCTTT. V is TRBV4-1 and J is TRBJ1-1; no definite D call. The CDR3 has 14 amino acids. Trimming pared 0 bases from V and 2 bases from J, leaving 7 bases between. Per germline, CDR1 MGHRA and CDR2 YSYEKL.

This clonotype was recorded many times. J is TRBJ1-4 and V is TRBV20-1, with TRBD1 identical over 8 bases. The CDR3 is 14 residues long. V lost 2 bases to trimming and J lost 10 bases; unmatched junction nucleotides: 9. Germline V CDR1 and CDR2: DFQATT, SNEGSKA (reference sequence). DNA of the CDR3: TGCAGTGCTAGAATAGGACAGGGACTAGGAAAACTGTTTTTT. This translates into CSARIGQGLGKLFF.